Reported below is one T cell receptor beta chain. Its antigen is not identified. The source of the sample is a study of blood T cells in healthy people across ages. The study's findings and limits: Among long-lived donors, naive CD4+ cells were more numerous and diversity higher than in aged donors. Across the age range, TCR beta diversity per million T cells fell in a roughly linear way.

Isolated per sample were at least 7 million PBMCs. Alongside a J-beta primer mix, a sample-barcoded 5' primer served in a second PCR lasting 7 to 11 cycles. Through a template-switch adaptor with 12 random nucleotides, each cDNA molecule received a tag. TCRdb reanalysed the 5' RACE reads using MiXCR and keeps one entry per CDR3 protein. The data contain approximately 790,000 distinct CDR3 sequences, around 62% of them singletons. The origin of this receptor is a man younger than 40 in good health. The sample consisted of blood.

The CDR3 nucleotides read TGTGCCAGCAGCCCCCCTGCTGGGACTGGCGAGACCCAGTACTTC. This sequence encodes CASSPPAGTGETQYF. The chain recombines TRBV12-3 or TRBV12-4 with TRBJ2-5; D perhaps matches TRBD2 (6 bases). The ends were cut back, 6 bases at V and 5 bases at J, with 19 bases in the middle. CDR3 length equals 15 residues.